This T cell receptor beta chain is drawn from a study of identical twins. To note about this clonotype: Its antigen is not identified.

The CDR3 loop spans 12 amino acids. Trimming stripped 5 bases from V and 6 bases from J, with 11 bases between. Study outcomes and limitations: Invariant cells of the MAIT and iNKT types might have partly distorted the zero-insertion analyses. Fewer insertions characterized abundant cord blood beta clonotypes, whereas memory repertoires showed none.

Addition of a universal primer site occurred through template switching, and cDNA carried unique molecular identifiers. TCRdb re-called the 5' RACE reads with MiXCR, one entry per CDR3 protein. The sample carries 500,000 or so distinct CDR3 sequences, around an eighth recorded once. Each donor (without exception) was a healthy Caucasian. These sequences were also reported in another study, on yellow fever vaccine responses in identical twins.

This receptor was identified in a woman in her late teens or twenties in good health. Input material: CD4+ T cells sorted from blood. The chain carries TRBV12-3 or TRBV12-4 and TRBJ2-7; maybe TRBD2 (5 bases). CDR3 DNA sequence: TGTGCCAGCAGTCCACGGGGATTCGAGCAGTACTTC. Translating it yields CASSPRGFEQYF.